This entry is about one T cell receptor beta chain. Its specificity is unknown. Before the COVID-19 pandemic, during about 2011-2018, CD4+ T cells were taken from unexposed donors. The cells were cultured for roughly 11 days before CD4+ T cells were isolated. The sample belongs to a study of CD4 T cells in relation to SARS-CoV-2 and coronaviruses. Study summary: Negative control cultures got HIV-1 Nef peptides or no peptide.

V was pared by 6 bases and J by 1 base, with 8 bases of the junction left unmatched. The CDR3 is 16 amino acids. From germline, CDR1 is LGHNT and CDR2 FRNRAP. Clones were sequenced by immunoSEQ multiplex PCR, and TCRdb holds only the in-frame ones, with some missing. Altogether roughly 17,000 clones are present, 60% to 80% being singletons, with the ten largest covering 15% to 18%. This receptor was identified in a human donor in good health. Sequencing input: CD4+ T cells from PBMCs, cultured in vitro. The chain joins TRBV12-5 to TRBJ2-3; 9 bases agree with TRBD1. The CDR3: CASGRDRALRTDTQYF. The CDR3 coding sequence is TGTGCTAGTGGAAGGGACAGGGCTTTGCGCACAGATACGCAGTATTTT.